This T cell receptor (beta chain) was observed in a study of shared clonotypes between healthy human individuals. CD45RO-negative, CCR7-positively selected cells formed the naive CD8 fraction, excluding terminally differentiated effector memory CD45RA+ cells. CDR3 size: 16 residues. Per the germline V gene, CDR1 is MNHEY and CDR2 is SMNVEV (reference sequence). Trimming cost V 5 bases and J 2 bases; bases outside gene matches: 3. Sequencing was at deep level. TCRdb keeps only in-frame clones here, not all; method: immunoSEQ multiplex PCR. The data contain around 600,000 clones, roughly 96% of them seen just once; the ten biggest clones take up about 0.11%. A note on this clone: The antigen remains undetermined. The sample contains more than one DNA sequence encoding this CDR3.

Findings of the study overall: Despite large depth, sorted-subset datasets appeared incompletely sequenced.

Sequencing used naive CD8+ T cells sorted from blood. The chain uses TRBV27 and TRBJ2-7; 16 nucleotides align to TRBD2. This TCR derives from a woman under 40 in good health. In nucleotides, the CDR3 is TGTGCCAGCAGTCCCGGGACTAGCGGGAGGGCCTACGAGCAGTACTTC. Translated, it gives CASSPGTSGRAYEQYF.